Presented here are 4 T cell receptor beta chains from one specimen sequenced in a study of blood T cells in healthy people across ages. Primers used in a second PCR of about 7 to 12 cycles were a sample-barcoded 5' primer and a J-beta primer mix. MiXCR was run by TCRdb on the 5' RACE reads, yielding one entry per CDR3 protein. The sample carries 1.5 million to 2 million distinct CDR3 sequences, under 30% recorded once. The source material was blood. The receptors here all came from a woman aged 25 to 45 in good health.

The chain recombines TRBV20-1 with TRBJ1-1; no firm D call. From germline, CDR1 is DFQATT and CDR2 SNEGSKA (reference sequence). The ends were cut back, 4 bases at V and 3 bases at J, with 15 bases in the middle. The CDR3 has 14 amino acids. CDR3 loop: CSAIGGVGDTEAFF. DNA for the CDR3: TGCAGTGCTATAGGCGGGGTCGGGGACACTGAAGCTTTCTTT.

This clonotype was counted a few times. The chain carries TRBV12-3 or TRBV12-4 and TRBJ1-4, with D unclear. Trimming stripped 6 bases from V and 7 bases from J, with 15 bases between. This CDR3 has 14 residues. The CDR3 sequence: CASSSLTLGEKLFF. The CDR3 region has the DNA TGTGCCAGCAGCAGTTTAACCCTGGGTGAAAAACTGTTTTTT.

The table lists this clonotype with many counts. The rearrangement uses TRBV10-3 and TRBJ2-1, with TRBD2 matching 8 bases. This CDR3 is built from 16 residues. The V gene end was trimmed by 4 bases and the J gene end by 7 bases; junction bases not matched to a gene: 12. Germline V lookup: CDR1 ENHRY, CDR2 SYGVKD. CDR3 bases: TGTGCCATCAGTGGGCAGGGGACTAGACCCGAGAATGAGCAGTTCTTC. As protein: CAISGQGTRPENEQFF.

DNA for the CDR3: TGTGCCAGCAGTCCCATAAACTACGAGCAGTACTTC. Translation gives CASSPINYEQYF. The V and J genes are TRBV28 and TRBJ2-7; D is ambiguous. The CDR3 has 12 residues. The ends were cut back, 5 bases at V and 3 bases at J, with 8 bases in the middle. Germline values: CDR1 MDHEN, CDR2 SYDVKM.